This T cell receptor beta chain is drawn from a study of CD8+CD57+ T cells in acquired aplastic anemia. Study outcomes and limitations: CD8+ Simpson's diversity showed no significant patient-control difference. CD8+CD57+ cells from patients were less diverse than total CD4+ and CD8+ pools.

With regard to this clonotype: Its antigen is unknown.

Trimming shortened V by 1 base and J by 2 bases, and 5 bases separated the two germline ends. This CDR3 is 13 amino acids long. CDR1 and CDR2 from the germline V gene are SGHTA and FQGTGA. It was patients with CD8+CD57+ cell expansion by flow cytometry who were chosen for sequencing. Among the patients, all had severe acquired aplastic anemia. By the time of blood sampling, patients had still received no therapy. Once CD8+CD57+ cells had been bead-enriched, they gave a mean 1.6 ug DNA. TCR beta VDJ and CDR3 profiles were obtained from a genomic DNA template. TCRdb reanalysed the reads using MiXCR and keeps one entry per CDR3 protein. The sample lists about 20,000 distinct CDR3 sequences; under 40% were seen once.

The chain recombines TRBV7-3 with TRBJ2-5; TRBD2 might be the D (5 bases). The TCR originated in a human donor with aplastic anemia. The specimen sequenced was CD8+CD57+ T cells sorted from PBMCs. Specified subset: bead-enriched CD8+CD57+ effector memory T cells from SAA patients. The CDR3: CASSLRTQETQYF. The CDR3 bases are TGTGCCAGCAGCTTAAGGACTCAAGAGACCCAGTACTTC.